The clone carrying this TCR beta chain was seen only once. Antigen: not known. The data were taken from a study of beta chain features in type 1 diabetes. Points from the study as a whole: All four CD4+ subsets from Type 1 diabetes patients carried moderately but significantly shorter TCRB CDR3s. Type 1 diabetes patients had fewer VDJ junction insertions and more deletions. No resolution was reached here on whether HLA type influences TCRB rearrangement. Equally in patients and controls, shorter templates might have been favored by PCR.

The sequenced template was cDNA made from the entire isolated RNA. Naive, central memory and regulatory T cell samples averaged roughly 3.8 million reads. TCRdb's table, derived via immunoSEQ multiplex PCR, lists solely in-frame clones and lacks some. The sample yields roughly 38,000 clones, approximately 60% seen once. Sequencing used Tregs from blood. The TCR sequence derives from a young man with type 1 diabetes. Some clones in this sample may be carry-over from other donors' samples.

The CDR3 DNA follows: TGTGCCAGCAGTTACGGGGGCCGGGGTCAGCCCCAGCATTTT. Translation: CASSYGGRGQPQHF. The chain links TRBV6-6 to TRBJ1-5; D possibly corresponds to TRBD1 (6 bases). CDR1 MNHNY and CDR2 SVGAGI come from the germline V gene (reference sequence). The CDR3 is made up of 14 amino acids. V dropped 2 bases and J dropped 6 bases, with 11 bases sitting between them.